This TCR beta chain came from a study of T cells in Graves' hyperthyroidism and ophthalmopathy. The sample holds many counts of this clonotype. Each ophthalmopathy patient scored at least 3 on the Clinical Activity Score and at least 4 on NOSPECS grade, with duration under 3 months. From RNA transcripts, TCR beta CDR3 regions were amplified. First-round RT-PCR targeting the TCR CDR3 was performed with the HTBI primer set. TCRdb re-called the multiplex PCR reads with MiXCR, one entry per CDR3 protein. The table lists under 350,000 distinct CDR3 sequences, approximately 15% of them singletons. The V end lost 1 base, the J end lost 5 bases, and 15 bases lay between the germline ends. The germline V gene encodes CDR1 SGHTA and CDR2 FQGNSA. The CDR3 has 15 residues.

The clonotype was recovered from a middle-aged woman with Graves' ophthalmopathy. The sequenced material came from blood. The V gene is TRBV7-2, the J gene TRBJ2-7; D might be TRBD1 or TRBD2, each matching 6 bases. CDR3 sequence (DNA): TGTGCCAGCAGCTTAGGAACAGGGAGGTACGACGAGCAGTACTTC. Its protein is CASSLGTGRYDEQYF.